The T cell receptor beta chain described here comes from a study of cytomegalovirus exposure and HLA in healthy donors. Study details: HLA-typed donors were the source of 80 million to 90 million unique TCRs, which an early data release held.

The CDR3 has 14 residues. The junction had 2 bases not matched to a gene; V was cut back by 0 bases and J by 5 bases. CDR1 is MNHNY, CDR2 SVGAGI, per germline (reference sequence). Study-wide results and caveats: Sequencing depth across donors, presence/absence analyses assumed, was roughly uniform.

To note about this clone: The antigen is undetermined.

Primers for the PCR totalled 60 Vbeta and 13 Jbeta. Profiling relied on immunoSEQ multiplex PCR, and the TCRdb table lists in-frame clones only, not all of them. This sample has about 150,000 clones, with over 60% found just once. This TCR was recovered from a male donor in good health and CMV-seronegative. This chain uses TRBV6-6 with TRBJ1-2; TRBD1 agrees at 8 bases. The sample taken for sequencing was PBMCs. The CDR3 nucleotides read TGTGCCAGCAGTTACTCCCAGGGGGCGTATGGCTACACCTTC. Protein: CASSYSQGAYGYTF.